This T cell receptor beta chain was obtained from a study of shared clonotypes between healthy human individuals. The table came from immunoSEQ multiplex PCR; TCRdb's copy has only in-frame clones and leaves some out. The table lists some 2,000,000 clones, 85% to 95% of them singletons. Recent vaccinations or acute infections were absent in the healthy HIV-negative adult donors. Sequencing input: naive CD4+ T cells sorted from blood. The subset is: CD45RA+ positively selected. This sequence originates from a man younger than 35 in good health.

CDR3 nucleotide sequence: TGTGCCTACCGGAGGGGTGAGGATCAGCCCCAGCATTTT. Translation: CAYRRGEDQPQHF. V and J are TRBV2 and TRBJ1-5, with D perhaps TRBD1 (5 bases). Germline V gene lookup returns CDR1 SNHLY and CDR2 FYNNEI. Trimming shortened V by 11 bases and J by 5 bases, and 16 bases separated the two germline ends. CDR3 length equals 13 residues.